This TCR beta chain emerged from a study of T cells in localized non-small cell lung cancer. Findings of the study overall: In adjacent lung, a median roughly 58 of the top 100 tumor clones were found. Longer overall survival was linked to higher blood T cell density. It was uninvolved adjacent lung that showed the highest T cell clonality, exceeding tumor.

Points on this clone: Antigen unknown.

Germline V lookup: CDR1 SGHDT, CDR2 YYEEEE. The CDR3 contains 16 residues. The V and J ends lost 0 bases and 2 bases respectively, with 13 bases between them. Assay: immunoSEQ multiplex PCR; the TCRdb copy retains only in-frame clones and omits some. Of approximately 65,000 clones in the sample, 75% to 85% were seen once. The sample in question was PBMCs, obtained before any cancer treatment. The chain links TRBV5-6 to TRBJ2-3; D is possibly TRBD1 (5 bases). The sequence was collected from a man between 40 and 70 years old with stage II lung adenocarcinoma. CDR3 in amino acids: CASSLGRTPYTDTQYF. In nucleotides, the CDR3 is TGTGCCAGCAGCTTGGGGCGGACACCTTACACAGATACGCAGTATTTT. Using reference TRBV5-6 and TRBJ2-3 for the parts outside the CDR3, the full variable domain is DAGVTQSPTHLIKTRGQQVTLRCSPKSGHDTVSWYQQALGQGPQFIFQYYEEEERQRGNFPDRFSGHQFPNYSSELNVNALLLGDSALYLCASSLGRTPYTDTQYFGPGTRLTVL.